This T cell receptor beta chain came from a study of graft-versus-host responses after intestinal transplantation. Co-plating was performed using roughly 200,000 CFSE-labeled responder cells and roughly 200,000 irradiated, violet-dye-labeled stimulator cells. Measured with immunoSEQ multiplex PCR; TCRdb has only the in-frame clones, and not every one. The table lists 920 or so clones, under 55% of them singletons. Sample: alloreactive CD8+ T cells from a mixed lymphocyte reaction culture, taken before transplantation. Regarding subset: CFSE-low proliferating T cells sorted from roughly six-day pre-transplant mixed lymphocyte reaction (GvH or HvG direction). The receptor source for this set is a human patient who was an organ donor for intestinal transplantation.

The chain recombines TRBV7-8 with TRBJ2-4; a weak D match, TRBD1 (6 bases). CDR1 is SGHVS and CDR2 is FQNEAQ in the germline V gene. The ends were cut back, 5 bases at V and 4 bases at J, with 12 bases in the middle. This CDR3 is built from 14 residues. The CDR3 sequence is CASSPHRVKNIQYF. In nucleotides, the CDR3 is TGTGCCAGCAGCCCACACAGGGTTAAAAACATTCAGTACTTC.